This T cell receptor (beta chain) was sequenced for a study of blood T cells in healthy people across ages. V shed 5 bases, J shed 3 bases, and the junction held 10 bases outside the gene matches. The CDR3 loop spans 16 amino acids. From germline, CDR1 is SGHRS and CDR2 YFSETQ. This clonotype was detected only once. A much larger clone is a single base away; this may be a read error. Through a sample-barcoded 5' primer and a J-beta primer mix, a second PCR was run for roughly 7 to 11 cycles. TCRdb processed the 5' RACE reads anew with MiXCR; each CDR3 protein has one entry. The sample includes 600,000 to 850,000 distinct CDR3 sequences, more than 40% of them seen just once.

Sequencing was carried out using blood. The J gene is TRBJ1-4, the V gene TRBV5-1; the match to TRBD1 covers 7 bases. The receptor was derived from a woman aged 55-70 years in good health. The CDR3, as DNA: TGCGCCAGCAGTAAAGGGACAGATGCAGCTAATGAAAAACTGTTTTTT. Translated, it gives CASSKGTDAANEKLFF.